Here is one TCR beta chain with its context. The table came from immunoSEQ multiplex PCR; TCRdb's copy has only in-frame clones and leaves some out. The data show roughly 73,000 clones, with 85% to 95% seen just once and 5.8% held by the top ten. The data belong to a study of control samples from healthy donors and cancer patients. The CDR3 totals 12 residues. V lost 6 bases and J 3 bases, leaving 12 bases between the germline ends. From germline, CDR1 is GTSNPN and CDR2 SVGIG (reference sequence). The source of this sequence is a woman aged 60-75 years in good health. Input material: blood. The chain combines TRBV30 with TRBJ2-7; tentatively, D is TRBD2 (7 bases). The CDR3 loop is CACGGRGYEQYF. The DNA for the CDR3 is TGTGCCTGCGGGGGGCGAGGCTACGAGCAGTACTTC.